These T cell receptor beta chains were read from a single sample in a study of T cells in Graves' hyperthyroidism and ophthalmopathy. One entry per CDR3 protein, called by TCRdb with MiXCR from the multiplex PCR reads. Of hundreds of thousands of distinct CDR3 sequences listed, under 25% were seen once; the top ten hold around 50%. Material for sequencing was blood. These receptors came from a woman aged 70-85 years with Graves' ophthalmopathy. Both conserved end residues are part of each CDR3. The order of the fields is clone size, V gene, D gene, J gene, CDR3 DNA, CDR3 protein. D genes are given only for firm matches. The size of a clone is reported for some rows only, either as once, few or many, or as a class for expanded clones.

clone size: many; V gene: TRBV7-9; D gene: NA; J gene: TRBJ2-5; CDR3 DNA: TGTGCCAGCACCCTGACTACGGGGGAGACCCAGTACTTC; CDR3 protein: CASTLTTGETQYF
clone size: NA; V gene: TRBV18; D gene: NA; J gene: TRBJ2-5; CDR3 DNA: TGTGCCAGCTCACCCGCCATGGCTTGGGGGACCCAGTACTTC; CDR3 protein: CASSPAMAWGTQYF
clone size: NA; V gene: TRBV5-4; D gene: NA; J gene: TRBJ2-1; CDR3 DNA: TGTGCCAGCAGCTTGAAGGTGTACAATGAGCAGTTCTTC; CDR3 protein: CASSLKVYNEQFF
clone size: many; V gene: TRBV2; D gene: NA; J gene: TRBJ1-1; CDR3 DNA: TGTGCCAGCAGTGAAGAATACCTAAACACTGAAGCTTTCTTT; CDR3 protein: CASSEEYLNTEAFF
clone size: few; V gene: TRBV11-2; D gene: NA; J gene: TRBJ2-4; CDR3 DNA: TGTGCCAGCAGCTTCCTCCCCCCACTAGTTAACATTCAGTACTTC; CDR3 protein: CASSFLPPLVNIQYF
clone size: many; V gene: TRBV9; D gene: NA; J gene: TRBJ1-1; CDR3 DNA: TGTGCCAGCGGACAGAACACTGAAGCTTTCTTT; CDR3 protein: CASGQNTEAFF
clone size: NA; V gene: TRBV11-2; D gene: NA; J gene: TRBJ2-7; CDR3 DNA: TGTGCCAGCAGCGTAGGGACGGGCGCCTACGAGCAGTACTTC; CDR3 protein: CASSVGTGAYEQYF
clone size: NA; V gene: TRBV5-1; D gene: NA; J gene: TRBJ2-2; CDR3 DNA: TGCGCCAGCAGCTTGAATCAGGCTGCGAACACCGGGGAGCTGTTTTTT; CDR3 protein: CASSLNQAANTGELFF
clone size: NA; V gene: TRBV7-2; D gene: NA; J gene: TRBJ2-1; CDR3 DNA: TGTGCCAGCAGCCCTGATTTAGGGGTGCAGTTCTTC; CDR3 protein: CASSPDLGVQFF
clone size: NA; V gene: TRBV27; D gene: NA; J gene: TRBJ2-5; CDR3 DNA: TGTGCCAGCAGCCAGCAGGGCCGCCGAGAGACCCAGTACTTC; CDR3 protein: CASSQQGRRETQYF
clone size: NA; V gene: TRBV6-2/TRBV6-3; D gene: NA; J gene: TRBJ1-3; CDR3 DNA: TGTGCCAGCAGTGGACAGCTCGGCTCTGGAAACACCATATATTTT; CDR3 protein: CASSGQLGSGNTIYF
clone size: few; V gene: TRBV7-2; D gene: NA; J gene: TRBJ1-2; CDR3 DNA: TGTGCCAGCAGCTTAGTGTCAGCCGTAACCTATGGCTACACCTTC; CDR3 protein: CASSLVSAVTYGYTF
clone size: NA; V gene: TRBV7-2; D gene: TRBD1; J gene: TRBJ1-4; CDR3 DNA: TGTGCCAGCAGCTTAGGACAGGGAGGTGATGAAAAACTGTTTTTT; CDR3 protein: CASSLGQGGDEKLFF
clone size: few; V gene: TRBV4-1; D gene: TRBD2; J gene: TRBJ2-1; CDR3 DNA: TGCGCCAGCAGCCAAGATAAACTAGCGGGAGGAGTTGAGCAGTTCTTC; CDR3 protein: CASSQDKLAGGVEQFF
clone size: once; V gene: TRBV5-6; D gene: NA; J gene: TRBJ2-3; CDR3 DNA: TGTGCCAGCAGCTCCCCTATAGCGGAGGGCTCCCGGAGACAGTCAGATACGCAGTATTTT; CDR3 protein: CASSSPIAEGSRRQSDTQYF
clone size: many; V gene: TRBV5-1; D gene: TRBD1; J gene: TRBJ2-7; CDR3 DNA: TGCGCCAGCAGCTTGGCCCCAGGGGGTGTGGGCGAGCAGTACTTC; CDR3 protein: CASSLAPGGVGEQYF
clone size: NA; V gene: TRBV20-1; D gene: TRBD1; J gene: TRBJ1-4; CDR3 DNA: TGCAGTGCTAGCGGGGGGGCAGGGGGGGAAAAACTGTTTTTT; CDR3 protein: CSASGGAGGEKLFF
clone size: NA; V gene: TRBV28; D gene: NA; J gene: TRBJ1-2; CDR3 DNA: TGTGTCAGCAGATTAGGGGGAGGGAACTATGGCTACACCTTC; CDR3 protein: CVSRLGGGNYGYTF
clone size: many; V gene: TRBV7-2; D gene: NA; J gene: TRBJ1-2; CDR3 DNA: TGTGCCAGCAGCTCAAGCTACGGGTATGGCTACACCTTC; CDR3 protein: CASSSSYGYGYTF
clone size: many; V gene: TRBV3-1; D gene: TRBD2; J gene: TRBJ2-3; CDR3 DNA: TGTGCCAGCAGCCAAGGGACTAGCCGCTTCACAGATACGCAGTATTTT; CDR3 protein: CASSQGTSRFTDTQYF
clone size: few; V gene: TRBV2; D gene: TRBD2; J gene: TRBJ2-5; CDR3 DNA: TGTGCCAGCAGCACAAGCGGGGTCCAAGGGACCCAGTACTTC; CDR3 protein: CASSTSGVQGTQYF
clone size: few; V gene: TRBV5-4; D gene: TRBD1; J gene: TRBJ2-3; CDR3 DNA: TGTGCCAGCAGCCCCGGACAGGGGAAGGCAGATACGCAGTATTTT; CDR3 protein: CASSPGQGKADTQYF
clone size: many; V gene: TRBV11-2; D gene: TRBD2; J gene: TRBJ2-5; CDR3 DNA: TGTGCCAGCAGCTCAAGGACTAGCGGAGTGCAAGAGACCCAGTACTTC; CDR3 protein: CASSSRTSGVQETQYF
clone size: few; V gene: TRBV20-1; D gene: TRBD2; J gene: TRBJ2-1; CDR3 DNA: TGCAGTGCCACTTGGACTAGCGGGAGGGATGAGCAGTTCTTC; CDR3 protein: CSATWTSGRDEQFF
clone size: few; V gene: TRBV7-6; D gene: TRBD2; J gene: TRBJ2-3; CDR3 DNA: TGTGCCAGCAGCTTGGGGGCAGGTCAGGCCTCTAGCGGGAGGGCCCACACAGATACGCAGTATTTT; CDR3 protein: CASSLGAGQASSGRAHTDTQYF
clone size: NA; V gene: TRBV3-2; D gene: NA; J gene: TRBJ1-2; CDR3 DNA: TGTGCCAGCAGCCAAGAAGGGGGGGGAGGACATGACTATGGCTACACCTTC; CDR3 protein: CASSQEGGGGHDYGYTF
clone size: few; V gene: TRBV30; D gene: NA; J gene: TRBJ1-3; CDR3 DNA: TGTGCCTGGAGTTCCGCAAACACCATATATTTT; CDR3 protein: CAWSSANTIYF
clone size: NA; V gene: TRBV2; D gene: NA; J gene: TRBJ2-7; CDR3 DNA: TGTGCCAGCAAACAGGGTTATTACGAGCAGTACTTC; CDR3 protein: CASKQGYYEQYF
clone size: few; V gene: TRBV11-1; D gene: TRBD2; J gene: TRBJ2-1; CDR3 DNA: TGTGCCAGCCGAGGACTAGCGGGGGGTTCGGGGTTCTTC; CDR3 protein: CASRGLAGGSGFF
clone size: NA; V gene: TRBV20-1; D gene: TRBD2; J gene: TRBJ2-1; CDR3 DNA: TGCAGTGCCTCCTCAGTAGCGGGATCCTACAATGAGCAGTTCTTC; CDR3 protein: CSASSVAGSYNEQFF
clone size: many; V gene: TRBV27; D gene: NA; J gene: TRBJ2-3; CDR3 DNA: TGTGCCAGCAGTTTTAACCCAGATACGCAGTATTTT; CDR3 protein: CASSFNPDTQYF
clone size: NA; V gene: TRBV9; D gene: NA; J gene: TRBJ2-5; CDR3 DNA: TGTGCCAGCAGCCTCTTGGAGGGAGAGACCCAGTACTTC; CDR3 protein: CASSLLEGETQYF
clone size: many; V gene: TRBV11-2; D gene: NA; J gene: TRBJ2-2; CDR3 DNA: TGTGCCAGCAGCTTAGCGGCCTGGAGCACCGGGGAGCTGTTTTTT; CDR3 protein: CASSLAAWSTGELFF
clone size: NA; V gene: TRBV20-1; D gene: TRBD1; J gene: TRBJ2-3; CDR3 DNA: TGCAGTGCTACTTCAGGGGGAGATACGCAGTATTTT; CDR3 protein: CSATSGGDTQYF
clone size: few; V gene: TRBV6-1; D gene: NA; J gene: TRBJ2-2; CDR3 DNA: TGTGCCAGCAGTGTCTGGGACAAGTTAACCGGGGAGCTGTTTTTT; CDR3 protein: CASSVWDKLTGELFF
clone size: few; V gene: TRBV12-3/TRBV12-4; D gene: NA; J gene: TRBJ2-7; CDR3 DNA: TGTGCCAGCAGTTTAAACGTTGACTACGAGCAGTACTTC; CDR3 protein: CASSLNVDYEQYF
clone size: NA; V gene: TRBV19; D gene: NA; J gene: TRBJ1-1; CDR3 DNA: TGTGCCAGTACCAACATTCAGGGTTCTATGAACACTGAAGCTTTCTTT; CDR3 protein: CASTNIQGSMNTEAFF
clone size: few; V gene: TRBV2; D gene: TRBD1; J gene: TRBJ1-5; CDR3 DNA: TGTGCCAGCAGTAGAGACCCGGGACAGTACAATCAGCCCCAGCATTTT; CDR3 protein: CASSRDPGQYNQPQHF
clone size: many; V gene: TRBV7-8; D gene: TRBD2; J gene: TRBJ2-3; CDR3 DNA: TGTGCCAGCAAGGGACTAGCGGGAGCGAGCACAGATACGCAGTATTTT; CDR3 protein: CASKGLAGASTDTQYF
clone size: many; V gene: TRBV28; D gene: NA; J gene: TRBJ1-2; CDR3 DNA: TGTGCCAGCAGTTTTCTGGGGAACTATGGCTACACCTTC; CDR3 protein: CASSFLGNYGYTF
clone size: many; V gene: TRBV28; D gene: TRBD1; J gene: TRBJ2-2; CDR3 DNA: TGTGCCAGCAGTGCTGGCCAGGGGGCGGTGACCGGGGAGCTGTTTTTT; CDR3 protein: CASSAGQGAVTGELFF
clone size: NA; V gene: TRBV19; D gene: NA; J gene: TRBJ2-5; CDR3 DNA: TGTGCCAGTAGTATTTCGATGGAGACCCAGTACTTC; CDR3 protein: CASSISMETQYF
clone size: NA; V gene: TRBV7-9; D gene: NA; J gene: TRBJ2-1; CDR3 DNA: TGTGCCAGCAGTCGGGGGCACTCCTACAATGAGCAGTTCTTC; CDR3 protein: CASSRGHSYNEQFF
clone size: few; V gene: TRBV10-2; D gene: NA; J gene: TRBJ1-1; CDR3 DNA: TGCGCCAGCATGAAGGGGTTGAACACTGAAGCTTTCTTT; CDR3 protein: CASMKGLNTEAFF
clone size: many; V gene: TRBV5-1; D gene: NA; J gene: TRBJ2-6; CDR3 DNA: TGCGCCAGCAGCTTGGCCAACTCTGGGGCCAACGTCCTGACTTTC; CDR3 protein: CASSLANSGANVLTF
clone size: few; V gene: TRBV20-1; D gene: TRBD2; J gene: TRBJ2-3; CDR3 DNA: TGCAGTGCTACCTCGACTAGCGGGAGGGCAGATACGCAGTATTTT; CDR3 protein: CSATSTSGRADTQYF
clone size: once; V gene: TRBV12-3/TRBV12-4; D gene: NA; J gene: TRBJ2-1; CDR3 DNA: TGTGCCAGCAGGTTAGTCGTAGGCGAGCAGTTCTTC; CDR3 protein: CASRLVVGEQFF
clone size: NA; V gene: TRBV20-1; D gene: NA; J gene: TRBJ1-2; CDR3 DNA: TGCAGTGCTAGAGATTCCGGGACCGCCTATGGCTACACCTTC; CDR3 protein: CSARDSGTAYGYTF
clone size: NA; V gene: TRBV27; D gene: TRBD1; J gene: TRBJ1-2; CDR3 DNA: TGTGCCAGCAGTTCTACAGGGGGCGCTATTTATGGCTACACCTTC; CDR3 protein: CASSSTGGAIYGYTF
clone size: many; V gene: TRBV12-3/TRBV12-4; D gene: TRBD2; J gene: TRBJ2-3; CDR3 DNA: TGTGCCAGCAGTTTCCGCGGCGGGAGCCATAGCACAGATACGCAGTATTTT; CDR3 protein: CASSFRGGSHSTDTQYF
clone size: NA; V gene: TRBV12-3/TRBV12-4; D gene: NA; J gene: TRBJ2-4; CDR3 DNA: TGTGCCAGCGTCTATAGTGGAGCCAAAAACATTCAGTACTTC; CDR3 protein: CASVYSGAKNIQYF
clone size: many; V gene: TRBV7-6; D gene: NA; J gene: TRBJ2-7; CDR3 DNA: TGTGCCAGCAAAGACTACCAGAGCAGCGAGCAGTACTTC; CDR3 protein: CASKDYQSSEQYF
clone size: NA; V gene: TRBV24-1; D gene: NA; J gene: TRBJ1-5; CDR3 DNA: TGTGCCACCAGTGATTGGGGAAAAAGCACAGATACGCAGCATTTT; CDR3 protein: CATSDWGKSTDTQHF
clone size: many; V gene: TRBV3-1; D gene: NA; J gene: TRBJ1-1; CDR3 DNA: TGTGCCAGCAGCCAGGGAGGGGCTCGAGGAACTGAAGCTTTCTTT; CDR3 protein: CASSQGGARGTEAFF
clone size: NA; V gene: TRBV11-1; D gene: TRBD2; J gene: TRBJ2-1; CDR3 DNA: TGTGCCAGCAGCTCTAGCGGGAGATGGTACAATGAGCAGTTCTTC; CDR3 protein: CASSSSGRWYNEQFF